This paragraph reports one T cell receptor (beta chain). Its antigen is currently unknown. The data are from a study of STAT3 mutations in large granular lymphocyte leukemia. Study-level information: Over half of T-LGLL patients had one or more immunosuppressive regimens. Study observations and caveats: Clonal expansion was inferred from samples taken at other timepoints. Some patients had persisting codominant clonotypes that could mask small clones. In T-cell large granular lymphocyte leukemia, about half of patients showed multiple immunodominant subclonotypes.

Each sample's TCRbeta library yielded on average approximately 41,000 productive templates. Measured with immunoSEQ multiplex PCR; TCRdb has only the in-frame clones, and not every one. The table has about 15,000 clones, around 90% seen once; the top ten hold approximately 31%. Germline CDR1 reads SQVTM; CDR2 reads ANQGSEA. This CDR3 has 15 residues. The V and J ends lost 4 bases and 2 bases, in that order; junction bases with no gene match: 5. The genes are TRBV29-1 and TRBJ1-2; 12 bases match TRBD1. The origin of this receptor is a man aged 35-49 years with T-cell large granular lymphocyte leukemia. Some clones in this sample may be carry-over from other donors' samples. Sequences were obtained from peripheral blood mononuclear cells. CDR3 protein: CSVGVGTGGNYGYTF. In DNA form, the CDR3 reads TGCAGCGTTGGGGTTGGGACAGGGGGCAACTATGGCTACACCTTC.